One sample yielded the 24 T cell receptor beta chains listed below, sequenced in a study of T cell repertoires in cytomegalovirus infection (dated by TCRdb to about 2019). Read against the paper, the sample's treatment or condition label means: in vitro stimulation with specific CMV peptide epitopes to enrich CMV-specific T cells. No antigen has been assigned to these receptors. Sequencing took place on an Illumina HiSeq 1500. Using fastp at Q25 and MiXCR, TCRdb reprocessed the public reads and kept productive beta chains. Entries that share a CDR3 protein sequence are merged under the most common genes and DNA. In this sample the table shows about 830,000 distinct CDR3 sequences, approximately 32% of which occur a single time. Roughly an eighth of the sample belongs to the ten largest clones. The material sequenced was cultured CD8+ T cells from PBMCs, taken from culture after CMV antigen stimulation. The receptor set was obtained from a human donor in good health (CMV status not recorded). Some clones in this sample may be carry-over from other donors' samples.

V is TRBV7-2 and J is TRBJ1-2; D is ambiguous. There are 15 residues in the CDR3. CDR1 and CDR2 (germline): SGHTA, FQGNSA. Trimming shortened V by 1 base and J by 2 bases, and 11 bases separated the two germline ends. CDR3 loop: CASSLVVVENYGYTF. CDR3 nucleotide sequence: TGTGCCAGCAGCTTAGTGGTTGTAGAAAACTATGGCTACACCTTC.

J is TRBJ2-1 and V is TRBV7-6, with 9 bases aligning to TRBD2. Trimming took 4 bases from V and 5 from J; bases not matched to a gene: 6. Germline loops: CDR1 SGHVS, CDR2 FNYEAQ. The CDR3 is 15 residues long. CDR3 protein: CASSYRAGGNNEQFF. The DNA for the CDR3 is TGTGCCAGCAGCTATCGAGCGGGGGGAAACAATGAGCAGTTCTTC. Drawing the rest from reference TRBV7-6 and TRBJ2-1, the complete variable domain is GAGVSQSPRYKVTKRGQDVALRCDPISGHVSLYWYRQALGQGPEFLTYFNYEAQQDKSGLPNDRFSAERPEGSISTLTIQRTEQRDSAMYRCASSYRAGGNNEQFFGPGTRLTVL.

This clonotype was counted between two and nine times. The CDR3 DNA sequence: TGTGCCAGCAGTCTTACGGGGACTCGCACAGATACGCAGTATTTT. Amino acids: CASSLTGTRTDTQYF. The genes are TRBV28 and TRBJ2-3; the D gene is possibly TRBD2 (6 bases). CDR3 length equals 15 residues. CDR1 and CDR2 (germline): MDHEN, SYDVKM. The germline V and J ends were trimmed by 5 bases and 1 base, with 13 bases remaining between them.

The chain joins TRBV29-1 to TRBJ1-2, with D maybe TRBD1 (5 bases). The CDR3 length is 12 residues. Germline assignment: CDR1 SQVTM and CDR2 ANQGSEA. Trimming left V 3 bases short and J 8 bases short, with 13 bases between. The chain's CDR3 is CSVEVWGVGYTF. The CDR3 DNA follows: TGCAGCGTTGAGGTTTGGGGCGTGGGCTACACCTTC.

In regard to this clonotype: Germline is not matched at one junction end, which may reflect a read error. The rearrangement uses TRBV20-1 and TRBJ2-6, with D possibly being TRBD1 or TRBD2 (6 bases each). CDR1 and CDR2 (germline): DFQATT, SNEGSKA (reference sequence). This CDR3 is built from 17 residues. The CDR3 region is CSASPQDPWRGANVLTF. CDR3 sequence (DNA): TGCAGTGCTAGTCCCCAGGACCCGTGGAGGGGGGCCAACGTCTTGACTTTC.

The chain links TRBV5-4 to TRBJ2-7; D possibly corresponds to TRBD2 (6 bases). The V end lost 1 base, the J end lost 3 bases, and 14 bases lay between the germline ends. CDR3 length equals 15 residues. Germline V CDR1 and CDR2: SGHNT, YYREEE (reference sequence). The CDR3 is CASSLTRGTNYEQYV. The CDR3 DNA follows: TGTGCCAGCAGCTTGACTCGGGGGACGAACTACGAGCAGTACGTC.

The chain has TRBV5-1 and TRBJ1-2; D is perhaps TRBD1 (5 bases). V was cut by 4 bases and J by 3 bases, with 7 bases left in between. Germline V lookup: CDR1 SGHRS, CDR2 YFSETQ. The CDR3 is 12 residues long. The CDR3, as DNA: TGCGCCAGCAGCCCGACAGACTATGGCTACACCTTC. This sequence encodes CASSPTDYGYTF. The full variable domain, with the rest looked up from reference TRBV5-1 and TRBJ1-2, is KAGVTQTPRYLIKTRGQQVTLSCSPISGHRSVSWYQQTPGQGLQFLFEYFSETQRNKGNFPGRFSGRQFSNSRSEMNVSTLELGDSALYLCASSPTDYGYTFGSGTRLTVV.

This clonotype occurred a few times. This chain connects TRBV28 to TRBJ2-1; D is undetermined. The V gene lost 2 bases and the J gene lost 6 bases, with 11 bases spanning the gap. This CDR3 has 14 residues. Germline CDR1 reads MDHEN; CDR2 reads SYDVKM. The CDR3 bases are TGTGCCAGCAGTTTACGCGAGTATGGCAATGAGCAGTTCTTC. Amino acids: CASSLREYGNEQFF.

This clonotype was detected only a few times. This chain links TRBV6-5 with TRBJ2-3; D ambiguous. Germline CDR1 and CDR2: MNHEY and SVGAGI. V lost 6 bases to trimming and J lost 2 bases, with 12 bases between them. The CDR3 loop spans 14 amino acids. The CDR3: CASSPYSPTDTQYF. The CDR3 DNA sequence: TGTGCCAGCAGCCCTTACAGTCCCACAGATACGCAGTATTTT.

This sequence joins TRBV5-4 and TRBJ2-5; 9 bases are shared with TRBD1. Germline V gene lookup returns CDR1 SGHNT and CDR2 YYREEE (reference sequence). CDR3 length equals 16 residues. Trimming cost V 5 bases and J 2 bases; bases outside gene matches: 10. This chain's CDR3 is CASSFPGQGSQETQYF. The DNA for the CDR3 is TGTGCCAGCAGTTTCCCGGGACAGGGAAGTCAAGAGACCCAGTACTTC.

The CDR3 sequence: CASNEDSMDTEAFF. CDR3 coding DNA: TGTGCCAGCAACGAAGACAGCATGGACACTGAAGCTTTCTTT. This rearrangement joins TRBV28 to TRBJ1-1; a weak D match, TRBD1 (5 bases). The V end was cut by 7 bases, the J end by 3 bases, with 15 bases between. The CDR3 spans 14 residues. Germline V gene sequence: CDR1 MDHEN, CDR2 SYDVKM. The variable domain in full, with the rest retrieved from reference TRBV28 and TRBJ1-1, is DVKVTQSSRYLVKRTGEKVFLECVQDMDHENMFWYRQDPGLGLRLIYFSYDVKMKEKGDIPEGYSVSREKKERFSLILESASTNQTSMYLCASNEDSMDTEAFFGQGTRLTVV.

The genes are TRBV5-6 and TRBJ2-1, with 8 bases lining up with TRBD2. This CDR3 has 16 residues. V lost 4 bases and J lost 3; bases outside the gene matches: 9. In germline, CDR1 is SGHDT, CDR2 YYEEEE. CDR3 sequence reads: CASSILWTSFYNEQFF. Here the CDR3 DNA reads TGTGCCAGCAGCATATTATGGACTAGCTTCTACAATGAGCAGTTCTTC. Combining the CDR3 with reference TRBV5-6 and TRBJ2-1 gives the whole variable domain DAGVTQSPTHLIKTRGQQVTLRCSPKSGHDTVSWYQQALGQGPQFIFQYYEEEERQRGNFPDRFSGHQFPNYSSELNVNALLLGDSALYLCASSILWTSFYNEQFFGPGTRLTVL.

The V gene is TRBV9, the J gene TRBJ1-2, with D possibly matching TRBD1 (5 bases). The V end was cut by 2 bases, the J end by 6 bases, with 8 bases between. Per the germline V gene, CDR1 is SGDLS and CDR2 is YYNGEE. The CDR3 has 12 residues. CDR3 loop: CASSVGGNGYTF. CDR3 bases: TGTGCCAGCAGCGTTGGGGGGAATGGCTACACCTTC.

This clonotype was observed once. This chain links TRBV4-1 with TRBJ2-1, with no clear D. The CDR3 is 14 residues long. The germline V and J ends were trimmed by 1 base and 5 bases, with 9 bases remaining between them. Per the germline V gene, CDR1 is MGHRA and CDR2 is YSYEKL. The DNA of the CDR3 is TGCGCCAGCAGCCAAGTCGAGCTGGACAATGAGCAGTTCTTC. Its translation is CASSQVELDNEQFF.

This clonotype was seen more than once but under ten times. The chain recombines TRBV7-4 with TRBJ2-1, with D perhaps TRBD2 (5 bases). The CDR3 spans 14 residues. CDR1 is SGHVT, CDR2 SQSDAQ, per germline. The V end lost 5 bases, the J end lost 5 bases, and 13 bases lay between the germline ends. DNA for the CDR3: TGTGCCAGCAGCGGATGGGAGCACGACAATGAGCAGTTCTTC. The encoded protein is CASSGWEHDNEQFF.

This clonotype was observed a few times. The V and J genes are TRBV6-5 and TRBJ2-1; D gene uncertain. There are 16 residues in the CDR3. The germline V gene encodes CDR1 MNHEY and CDR2 SVGAGI. Trimming stripped 0 bases from V and 0 bases from J, with 9 bases between. CDR3 DNA sequence: TGTGCCAGCAGTTACTCGACTCAAGGCTCCTACAATGAGCAGTTCTTC. It specifies CASSYSTQGSYNEQFF.

This clonotype showed up many times. The chain has TRBV12-3 or TRBV12-4 and TRBJ1-1, with TRBD1 matching over 10 bases. With V trimmed by 1 base and J by 6 bases, 20 bases remained unmatched. The CDR3 totals 20 residues. The CDR3 reads CASSLGPLPGQGTEEAEAFF. CDR3 coding DNA: TGTGCCAGCAGTTTAGGTCCTCTCCCGGGACAGGGGACCGAAGAGGCTGAAGCTTTCTTT.

This clonotype was counted between two and nine times. The rearrangement uses TRBV9 and TRBJ2-1; D is perhaps TRBD2 (6 bases). Germline-derived CDR1 and CDR2 are SGDLS and YYNGEE. The CDR3 contains 16 residues. V lost 3 bases and J 2 bases, leaving 15 bases between the germline ends. CDR3 loop: CASSAATGEAYNEQFF. The CDR3, as DNA: TGTGCCAGCAGCGCAGCTACGGGGGAGGCCTACAATGAGCAGTTCTTC.

This clonotype was seen repeatedly, ten times or more. V and J are TRBV7-9 and TRBJ2-3; D is possibly TRBD2 (5 bases). Germline-derived CDR1 and CDR2 are SEHNR and FQNEAQ (reference sequence). The CDR3 runs to 12 residues. The V end lost 3 bases, the J end lost 5 bases, and 6 bases lay between the germline ends. CDR3 sequence (DNA): TGTGCCAGCAGCTTGCGGGTAGATACGCAGTATTTT. This encodes CASSLRVDTQYF.

This clonotype was seen once. The rearrangement links TRBV19 to TRBJ1-1, with D hard to call. Trimming took 3 bases from V and 8 from J, leaving 7 bases between them. The germline V gene encodes CDR1 LNHDA and CDR2 SQIVND (reference sequence). CDR3 length: 11 amino acids. The CDR3 reads CASSIMREAFF. In DNA form, the CDR3 reads TGTGCCAGTAGTATTATGCGAGAAGCTTTCTTT. Together with reference TRBV19 and TRBJ1-1, the CDR3 gives the full variable domain: DGGITQSPKYLFRKEGQNVTLSCEQNLNHDAMYWYRQDPGQGLRLIYYSQIVNDFQKGDIAEGYSVSREKKESFPLTVTSAQKNPTAFYLCASSIMREAFFGQGTRLTVV.

This clonotype appeared many times. The rearrangement uses TRBV19 and TRBJ2-1, with D perhaps matching TRBD2 (5 bases). The germline V and J ends were trimmed by 1 base and 1 base, with 11 bases remaining between them. The CDR3 is 16 residues long. Germline-derived CDR1 and CDR2 are LNHDA and SQIVND (reference sequence). CDR3 DNA: TGTGCCAGTAGTATAGCAGAGCGGCGATCCTACAATGAGCAGTTCTTC. Encoded protein: CASSIAERRSYNEQFF.

The table lists this clonotype with a few counts. V gene TRBV12-3 or TRBV12-4 combines with J gene TRBJ2-5, with 11 positions matching TRBD1. There are 14 residues in the CDR3. The trim removed 5 bases at V and 3 bases at J, leaving 2 bases unmatched. The CDR3 DNA is TGTGCCAGCAGTGGGACAGGGGGGGAAGAGACCCAGTACTTC. Translating gives CASSGTGGEETQYF.

This clonotype was counted only a few times. The rearrangement links TRBV7-9 to TRBJ1-5; tentative D call: TRBD1 (5 bases). V was shortened by 5 bases and J by 4 bases, with 18 bases between the two germline ends. The CDR3 is 16 amino acids. From germline, CDR1 is SEHNR and CDR2 FQNEAQ (reference sequence). Here the CDR3 DNA reads TGTGCCAGCAGCCCGTCAACAGGTGGGTGGAATCAGCCCCAGCATTTT. This codes for CASSPSTGGWNQPQHF.

This clonotype was observed many times. The chain joins TRBV7-8 to TRBJ2-3, with TRBD1 matching 7 bases. Germline-derived CDR1 and CDR2 are SGHVS and FQNEAQ. J was trimmed by 3 bases and V by 1 base; bases with no gene match: 10. This CDR3 comprises 17 residues. The DNA for the CDR3 is TGTGCCAGCAGCTTAGGGGACAGCGATGTGACAACAGATACGCAGTATTTT. Protein product: CASSLGDSDVTTDTQYF.